The 25 T cell receptor beta chains below come from one sample, sequenced in a study of monozygotic twins with inflammatory bowel disease. TCRdb reanalyzed the 5' RACE reads, giving one entry per CDR3 protein sequence and no DNA. The record lists 200,000 to 250,000 distinct CDR3 sequences, of which the ten most abundant hold roughly 7.7%. Sequences were obtained from blood. The receptors here all came from a human donor with ulcerative colitis or Crohn's disease, or a healthy co-twin of an affected twin (not recorded which).

The chain is built from TRBV7-2 and TRBJ1-1; TCRdb lists TRBD1, though no DNA is available to test this call. Germline V lookup: CDR1 SGHTA, CDR2 FQGNSA. CDR3 length: 13 residues. The CDR3 sequence: CASSLWGFSEAFF.

J is TRBJ2-5 and V is TRBV6-5; TCRdb reports TRBD2, a call that lacks DNA to check it against. The CDR3 runs 15 residues. Germline V gives CDR1 MNHEY, CDR2 SVGAGI. This chain's CDR3 is CASSWYGLAGETQYF.

The chain employs TRBV29-1 and TRBJ2-1. The CDR3 is 11 amino acids. Per germline, CDR1 SQVTM and CDR2 ANQGSEA. CDR3 in amino acids: CSVDSYNEQFF.

The chain joins TRBV14 to TRBJ2-1; TCRdb picks TRBD1, but there is no DNA to check that call. This CDR3 region has 16 residues. Per germline, CDR1 SGHDN and CDR2 FVKESK. Here the CDR3 reads CASSLKDGTAIDDQFF.

CDR3 amino acids: CASSPKTTGGAYGYTF. The chain employs TRBV7-2 and TRBJ1-2; absent DNA, TCRdb's TRBD1 call cannot be checked. CDR3 length equals 16 residues. From germline, CDR1 is SGHTA and CDR2 FQGNSA.

The CDR3 loop reads CSASQSFGYGYTF. J is TRBJ1-2 and V is TRBV20-1. This CDR3 region has 13 residues. Germline CDR1 is DFQATT and CDR2 is SNEGSKA (reference sequence).

This chain uses TRBV5-1 with TRBJ2-4. Per germline, CDR1 SGHRS and CDR2 YFSETQ. This CDR3 has 16 amino acids. Here the CDR3 reads CASSLGIVSELNIQYF.

The chain uses TRBV12-3 or TRBV12-4 and TRBJ2-7; the TCRdb D gene call, TRBD1, has no DNA to confirm it. CDR3 length: 15 amino acids. The CDR3 reads CASSSLMGFPGEQYF.

The chain carries TRBV5-1 and TRBJ2-2. Germline V lookup: CDR1 SGHRS, CDR2 YFSETQ. CDR3 length: 16 amino acids. The CDR3 reads CASSLMTGPDTGELFF.

V and J are TRBV28 and TRBJ2-3; TCRdb indicates TRBD2, and absent DNA this call remains unverified. This CDR3 comprises 16 residues. Germline-derived CDR1 and CDR2 are MDHEN and SYDVKM. CDR3 amino acids: CASSLSMRGSTDTQYF. Variable domain in full (rest from reference TRBV28 and TRBJ2-3): DVKVTQSSRYLVKRTGEKVFLECVQDMDHENMFWYRQDPGLGLRLIYFSYDVKMKEKGDIPEGYSVSREKKERFSLILESASTNQTSMYLCASSLSMRGSTDTQYFGPGTRLTVL.

The chain couples TRBV14 to TRBJ2-7. Germline CDR1 and CDR2: SGHDN and FVKESK. The CDR3 contains 13 residues. The CDR3 protein is CASSQGTFYEQYF.

V usage is TRBV2 and J usage is TRBJ2-2; TCRdb proposes TRBD1, but this gene call is untestable without DNA. Looked up from germline, CDR1 is SNHLY and CDR2 is FYNNEI. This CDR3 region has 14 residues. The CDR3 loop is CASIGTENTGELFF.

V gene TRBV7-2 combines with J gene TRBJ1-6; TCRdb's D call of TRBD1 is untestable without DNA. The CDR3 has 15 amino acids. Germline V CDR1 and CDR2: SGHTA, FQGNSA. CDR3 in amino acids: CASRSRQGGNSPLHF. Together with reference TRBV7-2 and TRBJ1-6, the CDR3 gives the full variable domain: GAGVSQSPSNKVTEKGKDVELRCDPISGHTALYWYRQSLGQGLEFLIYFQGNSAPDKSGLPSDRFSAERTGGSVSTLTIQRTQQEDSAVYLCASRSRQGGNSPLHFGNGTRLTVT.

This chain uses TRBV18 with TRBJ1-3. The CDR3 has 14 residues. Germline-derived CDR1 and CDR2 are KGHSH and LQKENI. Here the CDR3 reads CASSPSDSGNTIYF.

V and J are TRBV5-1 and TRBJ2-1. From germline, CDR1 is SGHRS and CDR2 YFSETQ. This CDR3 has 15 amino acids. The CDR3 sequence is CASSVSESSYNEQFF.

The chain combines TRBV7-9 with TRBJ2-7; TCRdb designates TRBD1, a call that cannot be tested without DNA. CDR3 length: 12 amino acids. Germline-derived CDR1 and CDR2 are SEHNR and FQNEAQ (reference sequence). CDR3 amino acids: CASGALTYEQYF. The full variable domain, its missing parts supplied by reference TRBV7-9 and TRBJ2-7, is DTGVSQNPRHKITKRGQNVTFRCDPISEHNRLYWYRQTLGQGPEFLTYFQNEAQLEKSRLLSDRFSAERPKGSFSTLEIQRTEQGDSAMYLCASGALTYEQYFGPGTRLTVT.

V usage is TRBV18 and J usage is TRBJ2-7; TCRdb picks TRBD2, but there is no DNA to check that call. Germline CDR1 and CDR2: KGHSH and LQKENI. CDR3 length: 14 residues. The CDR3 sequence: CASSSGTADYEQYF.

This chain uses TRBV12-3 or TRBV12-4 with TRBJ1-2; TCRdb outputs TRBD1, but without DNA this stays unchecked. This CDR3 has 13 residues. CDR3 amino acids: CASSFGGYYGYTF.

The V call is TRBV28, the J call TRBJ2-1; the D call from TCRdb, TRBD1, cannot be confirmed without DNA. Germline values: CDR1 MDHEN, CDR2 SYDVKM. This CDR3 contains 15 residues. The CDR3 sequence: CASSVQGAFDNEQFF.

This rearrangement joins TRBV7-2 to TRBJ1-1; TCRdb reports TRBD1, a call that lacks DNA to check it against. The CDR3 runs to 14 residues. Germline assignment: CDR1 SGHTA and CDR2 FQGNSA. The CDR3 loop is CASVLGQGFTEAFF. Looking up the rest from reference TRBV7-2 and TRBJ1-1 gives the full variable domain: GAGVSQSPSNKVTEKGKDVELRCDPISGHTALYWYRQSLGQGLEFLIYFQGNSAPDKSGLPSDRFSAERTGGSVSTLTIQRTQQEDSAVYLCASVLGQGFTEAFFGQGTRLTVV.

The chain couples TRBV18 to TRBJ1-1; the D call of TRBD1 rests on TCRdb alone, since no DNA is present to check it. Germline assignment: CDR1 KGHSH and CDR2 LQKENI. CDR3 length: 16 residues. The CDR3 loop is CASSPFPGQGHPEAFF.

The chain uses TRBV7-2 and TRBJ2-5; the TCRdb call, TRBD2, lacks DNA for checking. The V gene's germline CDR1 is SGHTA and CDR2 FQGNSA. The CDR3 sequence is 15 residues long. CDR3 sequence: CASSLVGTSGETQYF.

The chain uses TRBV5-1 and TRBJ1-6. The CDR3 sequence is 13 residues long. The germline V gene has CDR1 SGHRS and CDR2 YFSETQ. CDR3 residues: CASSLSGNSPLHF.

The chain has TRBV7-8 and TRBJ1-6. The CDR3 has 16 amino acids. The germline V gene encodes CDR1 SGHVS and CDR2 FQNEAQ. The CDR3 here is CASSPDSSSYNSPLHF.

V and J are TRBV9 and TRBJ2-3. The CDR3 spans 16 residues. CDR1 and CDR2 (germline): SGDLS, YYNGEE. The CDR3 protein is CASSVDRGLGTDTQYF. Looking up the rest from reference TRBV9 and TRBJ2-3 gives the full variable domain: DSGVTQTPKHLITATGQRVTLRCSPRSGDLSVYWYQQSLDQGLQFLIQYYNGEERAKGNILERFSAQQFPDLHSELNLSSLELGDSALYFCASSVDRGLGTDTQYFGPGTRLTVL.